This T cell receptor (beta chain) was found in a study of cytomegalovirus exposure and HLA in healthy donors (dated by TCRdb to between 2016 and 2019). Concerning the study at large: An earlier analysis of approximately 640 of the donors reported about 290 Gb of sequence data and 120 million or so unique TCR beta sequences from 190 million or so T cells. Alongside the repertoire data, information on donor age, sex, ethnicity and CMV serostatus was compiled. Genome-wide SNP genotypes for about 65% of the roughly 700 donors were used in a later genetic analysis, which treated that subset as a discovery cohort. Using immunosequencing, the study profiled T cell repertoires from about 610 subjects and related those repertoires to cytomegalovirus serostatus. An earlier analysis of 500 to 750 of the donors applied high-throughput TCR beta sequencing to assess whether each TCR beta V gene segment acted as functional or pseudogenic. The study aimed to test whether cataloging public T cell receptors could reveal signatures of past pathogen exposure. All discovery cohort repertoires had been generated using a single sequencing platform. In the later analysis, no new phenotypic data were used to find candidate immune exposures; instead, reliance was placed on TCR beta sequences and their occurrence across donors. A later analysis re-examined previously published TCR beta repertoires from about 670 donors and added high-resolution HLA genotyping to investigate patterns of TCR occurrence. The genetic ancestry cluster associated with self-reported Caucasian donors included about 81% of the 300 to 400 genotyped donors. To predict cytomegalovirus infection status, the study combined high-throughput TCR immunosequencing, statistical association of individual TCRs with disease status, and machine learning. Several DR-DQ haplotypes were treated as single units for association and clustering because of strong linkage in the cohort. Both class I and class II loci were covered by HLA typing, at four-digit resolution. Typing coverage varied by locus: about 629-630 donors for A, B, C, DRB1 and DQB1; around 560 for DQA1; nearly 610 for DPA1; roughly 450 for DPB1. Among approximately 370 genotyped donors of the cohort, an average of roughly 230,000 unique TCR beta nucleotide sequences was sequenced per donor, of which 15% to 20% were non-productive. Roughly 300 gigabases of sequencing data and approximately 85 million unique TCR sequences were included in an early release covering 550 to 650 HLA-typed donors. In addition to the first cohort of 650 to 800 subjects, a separate validation cohort of 120 different subjects was used.

Trimming takes 1 base from V and 3 bases from J, and the germline ends sit 12 bases apart. The CDR3 numbers 16 residues from cysteine through phenylalanine. The sequence is cut down to CDR3 DNA, 48 bases in frame from base 1. According to the germline V gene, CDR1 reads SGHVS and CDR2 reads FNYEAQ. In total, over 600 healthy bone marrow donors made up the cohort. All cohort members were sampled while nominally healthy, although unrecorded immune exposures were likely present. The donor tested CMV seronegative, placing the donor among the 300 to 400 seronegative members of the cohort. Every donor gave a peripheral blood sample, and the peripheral blood mononuclear cells from that sample were used for TCR beta sequencing. Genomic DNA was extracted from the blood cell samples with the Qiagen DNeasy Blood Extraction Kit. What the work shows at the level of the full study, not this receptor alone: A further reported finding was that TCR beta sequences accurately predicted the HLA-A and HLA-B alleles for most subjects in the first cohort. Across donors, most TCR sequences were observed very rarely, whereas some public TCRs were present in many individuals. Roughly uniform sequencing depth across donors was assumed in presence/absence analyses, although this assumption may not hold. A total of some 180 TCR beta chains were listed by the study as associated with cytomegalovirus. According to the authors, the approach could potentially be generalized to other disease states and immunological phenotypes. A later analysis reported that several top co-occurrence clusters appeared linked to parvovirus B19, influenza, CMV and Epstein-Barr virus. A later analysis found that TCR association rates varied across HLA loci, with DRB1 alleles showing the most associated TCRs and HLA-C alleles the fewest. According to a later analysis, most CMV-associated TCR beta chains appeared to be HLA-restricted, and the HLA associations seemed to be driven largely by CMV exposure. Compared with equally common non-associated chains, HLA-associated TCR beta chains in a later analysis were more clonally expanded and had lower generation probabilities. Because HLA typing was missing for some donors at each locus, association tests included only the typed subset. Only TCR beta chains were sequenced in this cohort, and the absence of alpha or paired-chain data limited detectable features. Compared with the 666-donor mean, donors in an Asian-associated ancestry cluster had fewer N-insertions in productive TCRs, according to a later genetic analysis. In vitro tests confirmed that three of the cytomegalovirus-associated TCR beta chains recognize cytomegalovirus antigens. For the cohort, immune exposure information was limited to CMV serostatus. Correlated functional status among segregating V segments might reflect linkage disequilibrium, but an unknown experimental factor could not be ruled out. An earlier analysis of around 600 of the donors showed that most TCR beta V segments appeared in productive rearrangements either about 87% or about 30% of the time, which broadly matched IMGT annotations. Because the 87-base-pair reads could not distinguish some IMGT-functional V segments, including TRBV6-2 and TRBV6-3, those segments were excluded. A later analysis associated about 16,000 TCR beta sequences with specific HLA alleles at a false discovery rate of 0.05. When HLA alleles, especially DR and DQ, strongly co-occurred, TCR associations were difficult to assign to individual alleles. A later genetic analysis associated a missense DCLRE1C variant with V-gene and J-gene trimming of TCR beta chains, and an independent cohort replicated the association. Because counts were too low, seventeen rarely observed V segments, including chromosome 9 orphons, were excluded from the earlier analysis of a few hundred of the donors. A cluster of highly shared sequence variants was judged likely to be a technical artifact of the sequencing pipeline. In both the original and validation cohorts, the classifier was reported to diagnose cytomegalovirus status with high specificity and sensitivity.

The library was built by means of the immunoSEQ multiplex PCR assay. The multiplex PCR relied on a mix of 60 forward primers for TCR Vbeta segments and 13 reverse primers for TCR Jbeta segments. The CDR3 region of rearranged TCR beta genes was amplified from genomic DNA with a multiplex PCR assay. The amplified TCR beta libraries were sequenced on the Illumina HiSeq System as 87-base-pair reads. On the study's bioinformatics: In a later analysis, tens of millions of unique TCR beta chains were counted across the approximately 640 repertoires, and some 10 million of these chains were shared by at least two donors. A nearest-neighbor algorithm error-corrected the raw reads and collapsed the reads into unique sequences, merging closely related sequences to remove PCR and sequencing errors. To assign V, D and J gene segments, CDR3 sequences were aligned to IMGT reference sequences. For a sequence to be retained, a match of at least six nucleotides to both a V gene segment and a J gene segment was required. Rearrangements were classified as productive when the CDR3 lacked stop codons and remained in frame with V and J, and all other rearrangements were classified as non-productive. Following IMGT convention, CDR3 was defined as the stretch from the second conserved V-encoded cysteine up to the conserved J-encoded phenylalanine. Sequences without an unambiguous match to a single V gene segment were excluded from the earlier analysis of about 640 of the donors. An earlier analysis of roughly 590 of the donors called V segments functional above 56.7% productive rearrangements and segregating when the between-donor standard deviation exceeded 5%. A statistical classification framework was built for diagnosing cytomegalovirus status from the catalog of TCR beta chain sequences. In a later analysis, TCR nucleotide sequences were compared against IMGT/GENE-DB human TR gene sequences so that V and J genes could be assigned. A later analysis assigned CDR3 sequences and most-parsimonious VDJ recombination scenarios with the TCRdist pipeline. In a later analysis, every TCR beta chain was defined by the combination of its CDR3 amino acid sequence and its V-gene family, and reads without a unique V-gene family were dropped. To address suspected cross-contamination and a sequencing artifact, a later analysis removed several hundred highly shared, low-generation-probability nucleotide sequences. In a later analysis, a clonal expansion index for each public chain was calculated from normalized within-repertoire ranks of inferred template counts. Generation probabilities in a later analysis came from a VDJ recombination model fitted to out-of-frame rearrangements, and those results were checked against IGoR. A later analysis scored TCR-TCR, TCR-HLA and TCR-CMV co-occurrence with hypergeometric tests, applying a repertoire-size bias correction to TCR pairs. A later analysis estimated false discovery rates by permuting HLA or CMV assignments 20 times. In a later analysis, co-occurring TCRs were grouped using DBSCAN, and TCRdist sequence similarity was added for clustering within HLA-allele-positive subsets. Co-occurrence clustering excluded repertoires with fewer than 30,000 or more than 120,000 public chains, plus five with anomalous nucleotide sharing. Imported from immuneACCESS, the table was reduced by TCRdb to in-frame sequences with V and J called. These copies leave out some clones; in studies compared against another copy, an unresolved V gene accounts for under half, and the cause of the remainder is not known. Clonal size and the V and J genes are those of that table, whereas D and trimming came from the DNA. The sample profile shows roughly 190,000 clones; roughly 80% of them were found once. The ten largest account for 3.5% to 4% of the sample.

In regard to this clone: Its antigen target is currently unknown. Base qualities are not provided; no much larger clone lies one nucleotide away.

This clonotype was sampled from a middle-aged man in good health and CMV-seronegative. The sequencing input was PBMCs. The chain is assembled from TRBV7-6 and TRBJ1-4; no D segment can be confidently identified. CDR3 reads: CASSLGSGQANEKLFF. Here is the DNA: TGTGCCAGCAGCTTAGGGTCAGGCCAAGCTAATGAAAAACTGTTTTTT. Reference TRBV7-6 and TRBJ1-4 genes cover what lies past the CDR3, so the full variable domain is GAGVSQSPRYKVTKRGQDVALRCDPISGHVSLYWYRQALGQGPEFLTYFNYEAQQDKSGLPNDRFSAERPEGSISTLTIQRTEQRDSAMYRCASSLGSGQANEKLFFGSGTQLSVL.